A selection of T cell receptor beta chains follows, all from one sample in a study of blood T cell repertoires in COVID-19. Produced via immunoSEQ multiplex PCR; TCRdb's table is partial and in-frame only. The sample contains roughly 39,000 clones, around 86% of which appear only once. Sequenced: peripheral blood. These receptor sequences come from a man in his forties or fifties with active or convalescent COVID-19. Both conserved end residues are part of each CDR3. A D gene is named only where the DNA matches it firmly. For some rows the clone size is stated as once, few or many, or as a class when expanded; others skip it.

NA,TRBJ2-1,TRBD1,TRBV7-3,TGTGCCAGCAGCCCCACCCACAGGGGCTCCTACAATGAGCAGTTCTTC,CASSPTHRGSYNEQFF
NA,TRBJ1-2,NA,TRBV7-9,TGTGCCAGCAGCTTTAGAGGTCGGGGGGAGAACTATGGCTACACCTTC,CASSFRGRGENYGYTF
NA,TRBJ2-2,NA,TRBV28,TGTGCCAGCAGTTTACCGACTAGTTTTTGGGACAACACCGGGGAGCTGTTTTTT,CASSLPTSFWDNTGELFF
NA,TRBJ1-1,TRBD1,TRBV19,TGTGCCAGTAGGCTCGGACAGGGGGCGAGGAGTCAAGCTTTCTTT,CASRLGQGARSQAFF
NA,TRBJ1-1,TRBD1,TRBV6-6,TGTGCCAGCAGTTCTCCACAGGGGATGAACACTGAAGCTTTCTTT,CASSSPQGMNTEAFF
NA,TRBJ1-3,TRBD1,TRBV6-6,TGTGCCAGCAGTACGAACAGGGGAACTGGAAACACCATATATTTT,CASSTNRGTGNTIYF
NA,TRBJ1-5,NA,TRBV19,TGTGCCAGTAACATTCAGGGAACGGGTCAGCCCCAGCATTTT,CASNIQGTGQPQHF
NA,TRBJ2-1,TRBD2,TRBV30,TGTGCCTGGAGTCTAGAGCGGGGGTACAATGAGCAGTTCTTC,CAWSLERGYNEQFF
NA,TRBJ2-4,NA,TRBV2,TGTGCCAGCTCGGGCGGGGGCGCCGCCCTTATTCAGTACTTC,CASSGGGAALIQYF
NA,TRBJ1-2,NA,TRBV5-1,TGCGCCAGCAGCTTACAGGCTAACTATGGCTACACCTTC,CASSLQANYGYTF
NA,TRBJ2-3,TRBD2,TRBV6-6,TGTGCCAGCAGTTACGGCACTAGCGGGAGTGCAGATACGCAGTATTTT,CASSYGTSGSADTQYF
NA,TRBJ2-7,TRBD2,TRBV19,TGTGCCAGTAGTGGGACTAGCGGGAATGGAGAGCAGTACTTC,CASSGTSGNGEQYF
NA,TRBJ1-6,NA,TRBV30,TGTGCCTGGATTCGGGGTCGGGGTTCACCCCTCCACTTT,CAWIRGRGSPLHF
once,TRBJ2-6,TRBD1,TRBV27,TGTGCCAGCAGGAGTCGACAGGGAGCAGGGGCCAACGTCCTGACTTTC,CASRSRQGAGANVLTF
NA,TRBJ2-3,NA,TRBV24-1,TGTGCCACCAGTGATCCCGGGGGGCCAGTCAGCGACGATACGCAGTATTTT,CATSDPGGPVSDDTQYF
few,TRBJ2-1,TRBD2,TRBV4-1,TGCGCCAGCAGCCAAGCTCCTCTGGGGCGTCTAGCGGGGGGGCCGGGCTACAATGAGCAGTTCTTC,CASSQAPLGRLAGGPGYNEQFF
NA,TRBJ2-2,NA,TRBV7-9,TGTGCCAGCCGCCTGTCGGACACCGGGGAGCTGTTTTTT,CASRLSDTGELFF
NA,TRBJ1-1,TRBD1,TRBV29-1,TGCAGCGTGAGACGACAGGGGCGGCAGACTGAAGCTTTCTTT,CSVRRQGRQTEAFF
NA,TRBJ2-1,TRBD2,TRBV9,TGTGCCAGCAGCGTAGCTGCGGGACTAGGGGTAGATGAGCAGTTCTTC,CASSVAAGLGVDEQFF
NA,TRBJ2-3,NA,TRBV5-1,TGCGCCAGCTTGGAAGGGGTTGGCCCCGGCACAGATACGCAGTATTTT,CASLEGVGPGTDTQYF
NA,TRBJ2-5,NA,TRBV3-1/TRBV3-2,TGTGCCAGCAGCCAAGACCTCCCGGGGTACCAAGAGACCCAGTACTTC,CASSQDLPGYQETQYF
NA,TRBJ2-3,NA,TRBV6-4,TGTGCCACTCGACCGACCGGCGGTGGAGATACGCAGTATTTT,CATRPTGGGDTQYF
NA,TRBJ2-4,TRBD1,TRBV19,TGTGCCAGTAGTATAGGGGGGACAGTTCGCCGCATTCAGTACTTC,CASSIGGTVRRIQYF
NA,TRBJ2-5,NA,TRBV5-1,TGCGCCAGCAGCTTTGATGGAGGGAAGACCCAGTACTTC,CASSFDGGKTQYF
NA,TRBJ1-1,TRBD1,TRBV2,TGTGCCAGCAGTTCACAGGGGGCGCGGAGGATGAACACTGAAGCTTTCTTT,CASSSQGARRMNTEAFF
few,TRBJ1-5,NA,TRBV21-1,TGTGCCAGCAGCAACCGGACAGGGGGACGGGATCAGCCCCAGCATTTT,CASSNRTGGRDQPQHF
NA,TRBJ1-1,NA,TRBV9,TGTGCCAGCAGCGTAGCCGGGGGGGACCTAGCTGAAGCTTTCTTT,CASSVAGGDLAEAFF
NA,TRBJ2-5,TRBD2,TRBV11-2,TGTGCCAGCAGCCCCGGGACTAGCGGGAGGATCCAGTACTTC,CASSPGTSGRIQYF
NA,TRBJ1-5,NA,TRBV2,TGTGCCAGCAGTGAAGCAGGGGTGGGGCAGCCCCAGCATTTT,CASSEAGVGQPQHF
NA,TRBJ1-3,NA,TRBV4-2,TGTGCCAGCAGCCAGGCGACGGCTAGCTCTGGAAACACCATATATTTT,CASSQATASSGNTIYF
once,TRBJ2-7,NA,TRBV7-2,TGTGCCAGCAGCTTATGGGTGGGAGGTGGTGAGCAGTACTTC,CASSLWVGGGEQYF
NA,TRBJ1-6,NA,TRBV19,TGTGCCAGTAGTATAGAGCCCCTCGGGAGCAATTCACCCCTCCACTTT,CASSIEPLGSNSPLHF
once,TRBJ1-4,TRBD1,TRBV5-1,TGCGCCAGCAGCTTGGGGACAGGGGTGGTAAAACTGTTTTTT,CASSLGTGVVKLFF
NA,TRBJ2-5,NA,TRBV19,TGTGCCAGTAGCCGGCAGGGGTGGGAGACCCAGTACTTC,CASSRQGWETQYF
NA,TRBJ1-2,TRBD1,TRBV6-5,TGTGCCAGCAGCCCGGGACAGGGGTTTGGTGGCTACACCTTC,CASSPGQGFGGYTF
NA,TRBJ2-1,TRBD2,TRBV5-1,TGCGCCAGCAGCTTGTCGGGCTGGGGGACTAGCGGGAGGGCCAATGAGCAGTTCTTC,CASSLSGWGTSGRANEQFF
NA,TRBJ2-4,NA,TRBV28,TGTGCCAGCAGTTTAAATAGTGGAAACATTCAGTACTTC,CASSLNSGNIQYF
NA,TRBJ2-2,TRBD2,TRBV11-2,TGTGCCAGCAGCCAGAGCGGGGGGCGGAACACCGGGGAGCTGTTTTTT,CASSQSGGRNTGELFF
NA,TRBJ1-1,NA,TRBV2,TGTGCCAGCAGTGAAAGACAGATGGGCACTGAAGCTTTCTTT,CASSERQMGTEAFF
NA,TRBJ1-1,TRBD1,TRBV28,TGTGCCAGCAGTCCCCTCCCGGGACAGGGGGCGATTGGGGCCACTGAAGCTTTCTTT,CASSPLPGQGAIGATEAFF
NA,TRBJ2-1,TRBD2,TRBV4-1,TGCGCCAGCAGCCCCCCTCCGGGAGCTAGCGGGGCTTACAATGAGCAGTTCTTC,CASSPPPGASGAYNEQFF
NA,TRBJ2-2,NA,TRBV5-1,TGCGCCAGCAGCTTGGACAGGGCTACCGGGGAGCTGTTTTTT,CASSLDRATGELFF
NA,TRBJ2-2,TRBD2,TRBV7-9,TGTGCCAGCAGCTTAGGACTAGCGGGGACCGGGGAGCTGTTTTTT,CASSLGLAGTGELFF
NA,TRBJ1-2,TRBD1,TRBV28,TGTGCCAGCAGCCCGGGACAGTTCTATGGCTACACCTTC,CASSPGQFYGYTF
NA,TRBJ1-1,NA,TRBV5-4,TGTGCCAGCAGCTTCATGGGCAGGCGGAACACTGAAGCTTTCTTT,CASSFMGRRNTEAFF